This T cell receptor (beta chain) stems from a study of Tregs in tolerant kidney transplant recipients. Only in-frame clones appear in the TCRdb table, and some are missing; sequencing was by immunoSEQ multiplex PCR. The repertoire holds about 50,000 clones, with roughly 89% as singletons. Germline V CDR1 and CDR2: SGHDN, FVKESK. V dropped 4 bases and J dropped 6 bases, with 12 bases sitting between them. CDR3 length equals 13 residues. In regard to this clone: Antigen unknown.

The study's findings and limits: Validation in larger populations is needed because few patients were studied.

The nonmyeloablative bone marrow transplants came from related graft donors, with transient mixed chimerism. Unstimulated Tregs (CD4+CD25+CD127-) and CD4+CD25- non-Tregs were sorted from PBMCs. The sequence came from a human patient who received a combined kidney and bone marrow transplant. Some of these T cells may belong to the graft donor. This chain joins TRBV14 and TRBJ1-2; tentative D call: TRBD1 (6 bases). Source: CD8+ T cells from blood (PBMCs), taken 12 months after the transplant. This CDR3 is CASSLQGAHGYTF. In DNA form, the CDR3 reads TGTGCCAGCAGCCTACAGGGAGCTCATGGCTACACCTTC.